What follows describes a single TCR beta chain. No antigen is known for it. With 2 bases removed from V and 3 bases from J, the gap between germline ends came to 7 bases. Germline CDR1 WSHSY, CDR2 SAAADI. The CDR3 has 13 amino acids. The source of the sample is a study of cytomegalovirus exposure and HLA in healthy donors. Findings and limits, study-wide: The study recorded 150 to 200 TCR beta chains that were cytomegalovirus-associated.

The primer mix had 60 Vbeta and 13 Jbeta primers. Produced via immunoSEQ multiplex PCR; TCRdb's table is partial and in-frame only. This table holds 130,000 to 150,000 clones, 65% to 90% found once. Material: PBMCs. The clonotype was recovered from a woman younger than 45 in good health and CMV-seronegative. The chain carries TRBV10-2 and TRBJ2-5; D remains unclear. The CDR3 loop reads CASSEVREETQYF. DNA for the CDR3: TGCGCCAGCAGTGAGGTCCGCGAAGAGACCCAGTACTTC.